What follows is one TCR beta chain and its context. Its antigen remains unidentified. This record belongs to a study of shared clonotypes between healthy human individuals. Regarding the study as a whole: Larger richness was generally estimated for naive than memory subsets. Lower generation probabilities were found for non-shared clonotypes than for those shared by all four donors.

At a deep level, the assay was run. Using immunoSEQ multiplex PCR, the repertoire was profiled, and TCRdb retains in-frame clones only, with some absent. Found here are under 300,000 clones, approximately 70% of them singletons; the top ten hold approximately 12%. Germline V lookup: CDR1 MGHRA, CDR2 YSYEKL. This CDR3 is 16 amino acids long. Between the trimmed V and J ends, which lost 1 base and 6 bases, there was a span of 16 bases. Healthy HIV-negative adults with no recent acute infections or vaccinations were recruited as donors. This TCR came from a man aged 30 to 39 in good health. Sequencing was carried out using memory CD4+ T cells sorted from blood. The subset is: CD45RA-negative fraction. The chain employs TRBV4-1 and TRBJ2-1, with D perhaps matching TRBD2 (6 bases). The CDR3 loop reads CASSQGELEGSNEQFF. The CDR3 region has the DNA TGCGCCAGCAGCCAAGGTGAATTGGAGGGGAGCAATGAGCAGTTCTTC.